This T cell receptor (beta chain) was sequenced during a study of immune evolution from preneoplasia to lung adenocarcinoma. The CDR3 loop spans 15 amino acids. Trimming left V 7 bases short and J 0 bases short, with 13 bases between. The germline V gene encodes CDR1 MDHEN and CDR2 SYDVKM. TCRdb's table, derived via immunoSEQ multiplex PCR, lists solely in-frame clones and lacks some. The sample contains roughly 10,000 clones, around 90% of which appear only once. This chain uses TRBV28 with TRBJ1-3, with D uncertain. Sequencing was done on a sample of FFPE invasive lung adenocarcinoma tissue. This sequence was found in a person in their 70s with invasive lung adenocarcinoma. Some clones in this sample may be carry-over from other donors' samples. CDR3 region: CASTLSVISGNTIYF. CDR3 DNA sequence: TGTGCCAGCACTCTTTCAGTAATCTCTGGAAACACCATATATTTT.